The 27 T cell receptor beta chains below all came from one sample that was sequenced in a study of control samples from healthy donors and cancer patients. Sequencing was performed with immunoSEQ multiplex PCR; in TCRdb, only in-frame clones are kept and a portion is missing. The data hold 150,000 to 200,000 clones, with around 88% observed a single time. The specimen sequenced was blood. The origin of the receptors is a man younger than 30 in good health.

The rearrangement joins TRBV7-2 to TRBJ1-5, with 7 bases lining up with TRBD1. Losses at the gene ends were 5 bases for V and 1 base for J; bases not matched to a gene: 2. This CDR3 is built from 14 residues. Germline V gene lookup returns CDR1 SGHTA and CDR2 FQGNSA. The CDR3 loop reads CASSVQGSNQPQHF. The CDR3 DNA sequence: TGTGCCAGCAGCGTACAGGGGAGCAATCAGCCCCAGCATTTT.

This clone has a handful of counts. The rearrangement links TRBV29-1 to TRBJ1-1, with D unclear. The CDR3 has 14 amino acids. Looked up from germline, CDR1 is SQVTM and CDR2 is ANQGSEA. V was shortened by 4 bases and J by 0 bases, with 12 bases between the two germline ends. The CDR3 is CSVVRVLLNTEAFF. For the CDR3, the DNA is TGCAGCGTTGTTCGGGTGTTGTTGAACACTGAAGCTTTCTTT.

The genes are TRBV28 and TRBJ1-2; D perhaps matches TRBD1 (5 bases). The germline gives CDR1 MDHEN, CDR2 SYDVKM. V gave up 2 bases and J gave up 8 bases, with 18 bases separating them. The CDR3 loop spans 15 amino acids. DNA of the CDR3: TGTGCCAGCAGTTTAGTCTCCCCAGGGATTGGAGGCTACACCTTC. Its translation is CASSLVSPGIGGYTF.

The chain employs TRBV28 and TRBJ1-4; D may be TRBD1 (6 bases). Germline V lookup: CDR1 MDHEN, CDR2 SYDVKM. This CDR3 has 18 amino acids. V gave up 8 bases and J gave up 7 bases, with 29 bases separating them. The CDR3 here is CASSFLAGGGLLGEKLFF. CDR3 nucleotide sequence: TGTGCCAGCTCCTTTTTGGCGGGTGGGGGGCTATTGGGTGAAAAACTGTTTTTT.

The chain joins TRBV7-2 to TRBJ1-1, with unresolved D. This CDR3 has 14 amino acids. Between the trimmed V and J ends, which lost 3 bases and 1 base, there was a span of 9 bases. Germline-derived CDR1 and CDR2 are SGHTA and FQGNSA. CDR3 DNA sequence: TGTGCCAGCAGCTTTCTAGGGCCGAACACTGAAGCTTTCTTT. Its protein is CASSFLGPNTEAFF.

The chain links TRBV2 to TRBJ2-1; no firm D call. Germline CDR1 SNHLY, CDR2 FYNNEI. This CDR3 comprises 12 residues. Trimming removed 5 bases from V and 4 bases from J, with 6 bases in between. This CDR3 is CASSPKYNEQFF. The CDR3, as DNA: TGTGCCAGCAGTCCAAAGTACAATGAGCAGTTCTTC.

The chain is built from TRBV4-3 and TRBJ2-7; 8 nucleotides match TRBD1. The CDR3 is 17 residues long. CDR1 and CDR2 (germline): LGHNA, YSLEER. V gave up 0 bases and J gave up 4 bases; unmatched junction bases: 11. CDR3 protein: CASSQDGTGGLGYEQYF. The DNA for the CDR3 is TGCGCCAGCAGCCAAGATGGCACAGGGGGTTTAGGGTACGAGCAGTACTTC.

The chain joins TRBV5-1 to TRBJ1-1; D unclear. Germline V gene lookup returns CDR1 SGHRS and CDR2 YFSETQ. CDR3 length: 13 amino acids. The V end was cut by 1 base, the J end by 1 base, with 5 bases between. CDR3 protein: CASSLTANTEAFF. CDR3 in DNA: TGCGCCAGCAGCTTGACGGCGAACACTGAAGCTTTCTTT.

This chain connects TRBV3-1 (or the pseudogene TRBV3-2) to TRBJ2-1, with 8 bases that match TRBD2. Germline V gene data show CDR1 as LGHDT and CDR2 as YNNKEL (reference sequence). There are 16 residues in the CDR3. Trimming removed 4 bases from V and 0 bases from J; junction bases left unmatched: 5. CDR3 sequence reads: CASSLRGGSSYNEQFF. The CDR3 nucleotides read TGTGCCAGCAGCCTTCGGGGGGGAAGCTCCTACAATGAGCAGTTCTTC.

J is TRBJ1-2 and V is TRBV28, with D uncertain. Germline CDR1 and CDR2: MDHEN and SYDVKM. Deletions cut 5 bases from V and 5 bases from J, with 9 bases between. CDR3 length: 12 residues. The CDR3 DNA reads TGTGCCAGCAGTGCGGTGCCTTATGGCTACACCTTC. Residues: CASSAVPYGYTF.

This clone came up once. The chain combines TRBV4-1 with TRBJ1-4; D might be TRBD1 (5 bases). V was clipped by 3 bases and J by 4 bases, with 18 bases between them. In germline, CDR1 is MGHRA, CDR2 YSYEKL. The CDR3 contains 17 residues. In nucleotides, the CDR3 is TGCGCCAGCAGCCAGTTAGGTCACGGGGCGGGTAATGAAAAACTGTTTTTT. Its protein product is CASSQLGHGAGNEKLFF.

The chain recombines TRBV9 with TRBJ1-5; D not certain. The CDR3 is made up of 15 amino acids. The germline V gene encodes CDR1 SGDLS and CDR2 YYNGEE. V was cut by 0 bases and J by 0 bases, with 7 bases left in between. The CDR3 region has the DNA TGTGCCAGCAGCGTAGATACCTATAGCAATCAGCCCCAGCATTTT. It encodes CASSVDTYSNQPQHF.

CDR3 DNA sequence: TGTGCCAGCAGTGAACAGACAGATACGCAGTATTTT. Protein product: CASSEQTDTQYF. J is TRBJ2-3 and V is TRBV25-1, with no clear D. V was shortened by 2 bases and J by 3 bases, with 3 bases between the two germline ends. CDR3 length equals 12 residues. Germline V gene data show CDR1 as MGHDK and CDR2 as SYGVNS.

The V gene is TRBV7-2, the J gene TRBJ2-3, with 8 bases that match TRBD1. Germline assignment: CDR1 SGHTA and CDR2 FQGNSA. The trim removed 2 bases at V and 4 bases at J, leaving 5 bases unmatched. This CDR3 comprises 15 residues. CDR3 sequence: CASSLQGDRPDTQYF. DNA for the CDR3: TGTGCCAGCAGCTTACAGGGGGACAGGCCAGATACGCAGTATTTT.

This rearrangement joins TRBV5-5 to TRBJ2-7; 9 positions match TRBD1. The CDR3 consists of 15 residues. Germline values: CDR1 SGHKS, CDR2 YYEKEE (reference sequence). V shed 0 bases, J shed 3 bases, and the junction held 4 bases outside the gene matches. CDR3 region: CASSLGWDRVYEQYF. The CDR3 bases are TGTGCCAGCAGCTTGGGTTGGGACAGGGTCTACGAGCAGTACTTC.

The chain joins TRBV28 to TRBJ2-1, with D unclear. V was shortened by 3 bases and J by 4 bases, with 4 bases between the two germline ends. The CDR3 is made up of 12 amino acids. Germline CDR1 is MDHEN and CDR2 is SYDVKM. CDR3 bases: TGTGCCAGCAGTTTCAAGTACAATGAGCAGTTCTTC. Amino acids: CASSFKYNEQFF.

V and J are TRBV4-2 and TRBJ2-5, with D possibly TRBD1 on 5 matching bases. This CDR3 region has 15 residues. Germline V lookup: CDR1 LGHNA, CDR2 YNFKEQ. Trimming removed 0 bases from V and 4 bases from J, with 12 bases in between. In DNA form, the CDR3 reads TGTGCCAGCAGCCAAGACCAAGGGGAAGGAGAGACCCAGTACTTC. Protein sequence: CASSQDQGEGETQYF.

The chain carries TRBV11-3 and TRBJ2-5; D remains unclear. Looked up from germline, CDR1 is SGHNT and CDR2 is YENEEA. V dropped 5 bases and J dropped 4 bases, with 14 bases sitting between them. The CDR3 is made up of 14 amino acids. The CDR3 here is CASSPTNGRETQYF. The CDR3, as DNA: TGTGCCAGCAGCCCTACAAATGGGCGAGAGACCCAGTACTTC. The whole variable domain, remainder taken from reference TRBV11-3 and TRBJ2-5, is EAGVVQSPRYKIIEKKQPVAFWCNPISGHNTLYWYLQNLGQGPELLIRYENEEAVDDSQLPKDRFSAERLKGVDSTLKIQPAELGDSAVYLCASSPTNGRETQYFGPGTRLLVL.

This chain connects TRBV6-2 or TRBV6-3 to TRBJ2-3, with 8 positions matching TRBD2. CDR3 length: 14 amino acids. J lost 5 bases, V lost 5 bases, and 6 bases had no gene match. Germline CDR1 reads MNHEY; CDR2 reads SVGEGT. The CDR3 region has the DNA TGTGCCAGCAGTGGGGTAGCGGGGAAAGATACGCAGTATTTT. Translation: CASSGVAGKDTQYF.

The chain recombines TRBV7-2 with TRBJ2-7, with TRBD2 matching over 13 bases. Trimming removed 5 bases from V and 0 bases from J; junction bases left unmatched: 4. Germline CDR1 is SGHTA and CDR2 is FQGNSA. The CDR3 spans 16 residues. Here the CDR3 reads CASSLTSGGYSYEQYF. Here the CDR3 DNA reads TGTGCCAGCAGCCTGACTAGCGGGGGGTACTCCTACGAGCAGTACTTC.

The chain uses TRBV6-5 and TRBJ2-1, with 12 bases aligning to TRBD2. Germline CDR1 and CDR2: MNHEY and SVGAGI. The CDR3 has 16 residues. Unmatched junction bases numbered 6, after V lost 4 bases and J lost 5 bases. CDR3 coding DNA: TGTGCCAGCAGTTCAGGAGCTAGCGGGGGGGACAATGAGCAGTTCTTC. Translation gives CASSSGASGGDNEQFF.

The chain links TRBV7-9 to TRBJ2-7; 7 bases are shared with TRBD1. The CDR3 length is 13 residues. V shed 5 bases, J shed 4 bases, and the junction held 5 bases outside the gene matches. CDR1 and CDR2 from the germline V gene are SEHNR and FQNEAQ (reference sequence). The CDR3 nucleotides read TGTGCCAGCAGCCCTAGACAGGGTTACGAGCAGTACTTC. Its protein is CASSPRQGYEQYF.

The J gene is TRBJ2-1, the V gene TRBV19; 9 nucleotides line up with TRBD1. Looked up from germline, CDR1 is LNHDA and CDR2 is SQIVND (reference sequence). V lost 4 bases and J lost 8; bases outside the gene matches: 6. The CDR3 spans 14 residues. Written as DNA, the CDR3 is TGTGCCAGTAGTAGGCAGACAGGGGGGTATGAGCAGTTCTTC. Residues: CASSRQTGGYEQFF.

V is TRBV19 and J is TRBJ2-6; no definite D call. The length of the CDR3 is 14 residues. V shed 8 bases and J shed 0 bases, with 8 bases lying between them. From germline, CDR1 is LNHDA and CDR2 SQIVND (reference sequence). The CDR3 region has the DNA TGTGCCAGTTATGGTGGCTCTGGGGCCAACGTCCTGACTTTC. Translation gives CASYGGSGANVLTF.

This chain uses TRBV19 with TRBJ2-3, with 8 nucleotides matching TRBD1. V dropped 7 bases and J dropped 1; count of bases not matched to a gene: 4. Germline lookup yields CDR1 LNHDA and CDR2 SQIVND (reference sequence). The CDR3 covers 14 residues. CDR3 nucleotides: TGTGCCAGTAAAGAACAGGGGGGCACAGATACGCAGTATTTT. Encoded protein: CASKEQGGTDTQYF.

The chain is built from TRBV30 and TRBJ2-1; a possible D gene is TRBD1 (6 bases). The V and J ends lost 0 bases and 8 bases respectively, with 17 bases between them. Germline CDR1 and CDR2: GTSNPN and SVGIG (reference sequence). This CDR3 comprises 15 residues. CDR3 protein: CAWSVYGYRAHEQFF. The CDR3 DNA sequence: TGTGCCTGGAGTGTATACGGGTACAGGGCCCATGAGCAGTTCTTC.

The gene calls are TRBV19 and TRBJ2-3; TRBD1 agrees at 11 bases. The V segment lost 3 bases and the J segment 2 bases; nucleotides outside the gene matches: 4. In germline, CDR1 is LNHDA, CDR2 SQIVND (reference sequence). The CDR3 consists of 16 residues. The CDR3 DNA sequence: TGTGCCAGTAGTATCCGGGACAGGGGGACCACAGATACGCAGTATTTT. It translates to CASSIRDRGTTDTQYF.